Listed here are 24 T cell receptor beta chains from one sample, sequenced in a study of identical twins. In TCRdb, the 5' RACE reads were re-called with MiXCR into one record per CDR3 protein. The sample has under 300,000 distinct CDR3 sequences, around 15% seen once. The source material was memory (CD45RO+) T cells sorted from blood. The receptors shown here come from a woman aged 18-29 years in good health.

This clonotype was counted a few times. The chain employs TRBV5-1 and TRBJ2-2; 9 bases map to TRBD2. CDR1 is SGHRS, CDR2 YFSETQ, per germline. With 0 bases clipped from V and 6 bases from J, the junction kept 6 bases outside the gene matches. The CDR3 extends over 16 amino acids. The CDR3 protein is CASSLEAGGPPGELFF. In nucleotides, the CDR3 is TGCGCCAGCAGCTTGGAGGCGGGAGGGCCCCCCGGGGAGCTGTTTTTT.

This clonotype was seen at least ten times. The chain couples TRBV6-2 or TRBV6-3 to TRBJ2-1; perhaps D is TRBD1 or TRBD2 (5 bases each). The CDR3 has 17 amino acids. The V end was cut by 0 bases, the J end by 3 bases, with 15 bases between. Germline assignment: CDR1 MNHEY and CDR2 SVGEGT. CDR3 DNA: TGTGCCAGCAGTTACTCGAGGGGTGGGGGAAACTACAATGAGCAGTTCTTC. Translation gives CASSYSRGGGNYNEQFF.

This clonotype has at least ten counts. V is TRBV9 and J is TRBJ1-1, with a possible D match to TRBD1 (6 bases). From germline, CDR1 is SGDLS and CDR2 YYNGEE. The CDR3 is 14 residues long. Trimming took off 4 bases at V and 10 bases at J, with 20 bases between the two ends. CDR3 protein: CASSPIGEGVRAFF. The CDR3 DNA reads as TGTGCCAGCAGCCCAATAGGCGAGGGGGTTCGAGCTTTCTTT.

This chain uses TRBV12-3 or TRBV12-4 with TRBJ2-1; 7 bases match TRBD2. V trimming: 2 bases; J trimming: 7 bases; junction bases outside the gene matches: 8. This CDR3 contains 15 residues. CDR3 amino acids: CASSLRLALGNEQFF. In nucleotides, the CDR3 is TGTGCCAGCAGTTTAAGACTAGCACTCGGAAATGAGCAGTTCTTC.

This clonotype occurred a few times. The gene calls are TRBV29-1 and TRBJ2-3, with D unclear. The CDR3 extends over 9 amino acids. Germline CDR1 is SQVTM and CDR2 is ANQGSEA. Trimming removed 6 bases at V and 2 bases at J, with 0 bases between. The CDR3 region has the DNA TGCAGCGTCACAGATACGCAGTATTTT. This codes for CSVTDTQYF.

A few counts support this clonotype. The gene calls are TRBV11-1 and TRBJ1-1; D is possibly TRBD1 (5 bases). This CDR3 has 17 amino acids. Germline lookup yields CDR1 SGHAT and CDR2 FQDESV (reference sequence). V was pared by 6 bases and J by 1 base, with 21 bases between. CDR3 protein: CASSHSEGTNRNTEAFF. The CDR3 DNA reads TGTGCCAGCAGTCACTCCGAGGGGACGAACCGGAACACTGAAGCTTTCTTT. The variable domain in full, with the rest retrieved from reference TRBV11-1 and TRBJ1-1, is EAEVAQSPRYKITEKSQAVAFWCDPISGHATLYWYRQILGQGPELLVQFQDESVVDDSQLPKDRFSAERLKGVDSTLKIQPAELGDSAMYLCASSHSEGTNRNTEAFFGQGTRLTVV.

This clonotype has just a few counts. The chain carries TRBV6-2 or TRBV6-3 and TRBJ2-3; 8 bases line up with TRBD2. Per germline, CDR1 MNHEY and CDR2 SVGEGT. CDR3 length: 20 amino acids. The junction had 18 bases not matched to a gene; V was cut back by 4 bases and J by 0 bases. The CDR3 is CASSSRGGGMKTTSTDTQYF. The DNA for the CDR3 is TGTGCCAGCAGTTCCCGGGGGGGGGGAATGAAGACTACTAGCACAGATACGCAGTATTTT.

In DNA, the CDR3 is TGCGCCAGCAGCTTGGGGCAGGCCTGGAGCTATGGCTACACCTTC. This codes for CASSLGQAWSYGYTF. This rearrangement joins TRBV5-1 to TRBJ1-2; D call uncertain. CDR3 length: 15 amino acids. Germline values: CDR1 SGHRS, CDR2 YFSETQ. Trimming stripped 0 bases from V and 4 bases from J, with 13 bases between.

Concerning this clonotype: Possible read error: a much larger clone is one base away. The chain couples TRBV12-3 or TRBV12-4 to TRBJ1-3; D is perhaps TRBD1 (5 bases). The V end lost 3 bases, the J end lost 4 bases, and 7 bases lay between the germline ends. The CDR3 is 13 residues long. CDR3 sequence (DNA): TGTGCCAGCAGTTTGGGGGAGGGAAACACCATATATTTT. Amino acid sequence: CASSLGEGNTIYF.

The chain has TRBV29-1 and TRBJ1-2; tentative D call: TRBD1 (6 bases). Germline assignment: CDR1 SQVTM and CDR2 ANQGSEA. Trimming took off 7 bases at V and 6 bases at J, with 18 bases between the two ends. The CDR3 sequence is 13 residues long. CDR3 nucleotide sequence: TGCAGCGCTGACACAGGGACCTTACATGGCTACACCTTC. Encoded protein: CSADTGTLHGYTF. Complete variable domain (other parts from reference TRBV29-1 and TRBJ1-2): SAVISQKPSRDICQRGTSLTIQCQVDSQVTMMFWYRQQPGQSLTLIATANQGSEATYESGFVIDKFPISRPNLTFSTLTVSNMSPEDSSIYLCSADTGTLHGYTFGSGTRLTVV.

J is TRBJ2-1 and V is TRBV7-8, with 10 bases lining up with TRBD2. Losses at the gene ends were 5 bases for V and 7 bases for J; bases not matched to a gene: 8. Germline values: CDR1 SGHVS, CDR2 FQNEAQ. This CDR3 comprises 15 residues. Written as DNA, the CDR3 is TGTGCCAGCAGCAAAGAACTAGCGGGGCTGAATGAGCAGTTCTTC. Translated, it gives CASSKELAGLNEQFF.

The chain employs TRBV20-1 and TRBJ2-1; 7 bases fit TRBD2. The CDR3 length is 17 residues. The germline V gene has CDR1 DFQATT and CDR2 SNEGSKA (reference sequence). V shed 3 bases, J shed 3 bases, and the junction held 14 bases outside the gene matches. CDR3 sequence (DNA): TGCAGTGCTAGGAAGCGGGAAACTTGGCGCGTCTACAATGAGCAGTTCTTC. Translating it yields CSARKRETWRVYNEQFF.

This clonotype has only a few counts. The V call is TRBV6-1, the J call TRBJ2-1; D may be TRBD1 or TRBD2 (5 bases each). The length of the CDR3 is 14 residues. Germline CDR1 reads MNHNS; CDR2 reads SASEGT. The V and J ends lost 6 bases and 8 bases respectively, with 17 bases between them. CDR3 DNA: TGTGCCAGCAGACGGGACCCTGTTTCTCATGAGCAGTTCTTC. Encoded protein: CASRRDPVSHEQFF.

In its sample, this clonotype was seen a few times. The V gene is TRBV15, the J gene TRBJ1-1; tentative D call: TRBD1 (5 bases). Trimming removed 0 bases at V and 3 bases at J, with 11 bases between. Germline V CDR1 and CDR2: LNHNV, YYDKDF (reference sequence). The CDR3 extends over 15 amino acids. The CDR3 protein is CATSRDPSGHTEAFF. For the CDR3, the DNA is TGTGCCACCAGCAGAGATCCGTCAGGGCACACTGAAGCTTTCTTT.

This clonotype was counted a few times. V is TRBV5-4 and J is TRBJ1-2; 9 positions match TRBD1. Per the germline V gene, CDR1 is SGHNT and CDR2 is YYREEE (reference sequence). This CDR3 is 14 amino acids long. V lost 2 bases, J lost 4 bases, and 3 bases stayed unmatched. The CDR3 coding sequence is TGTGCCAGCAGCTTACAGGGGGCGGGCTATGGCTACACCTTC. Protein: CASSLQGAGYGYTF. The entire variable domain, with the rest obtained from reference TRBV5-4 and TRBJ1-2, is as follows: ETGVTQSPTHLIKTRGQQVTLRCSSQSGHNTVSWYQQALGQGPQFIFQYYREEENGRGNFPPRFSGLQFPNYSSELNVNALELDDSALYLCASSLQGAGYGYTFGSGTRLTVV.

This clonotype was counted a single time. The chain has TRBV11-3 and TRBJ2-3, with TRBD2 matching 7 bases. Trimming cost V 4 bases and J 11 bases; bases outside gene matches: 9. Germline V gene sequence: CDR1 SGHNT, CDR2 YENEEA. The length of the CDR3 is 13 residues. The CDR3 region is CASSSDRAGWQYF. The CDR3 DNA is TGTGCCAGCAGCTCAGATCGAGCGGGGTGGCAGTATTTT.

At least ten counts were recorded for this clonotype. The J gene is TRBJ1-2, the V gene TRBV20-1; the match to TRBD1 covers 8 bases. The J segment lost 4 bases and the V segment lost 6 bases, leaving 7 bases of the junction unmatched. The CDR3 sequence is 13 residues long. Germline CDR1 reads DFQATT; CDR2 reads SNEGSKA (reference sequence). The CDR3 nucleotides read TGCAGTGCGACCAGGGGGCAAGGCTATGGCTACACCTTC. Translation gives CSATRGQGYGYTF.

This clonotype was recorded a few times. In DNA, the CDR3 is TGTGCCAGCAGTGAAGGGACGTACGGTTGGAGCACCTTC. Its translation is CASSEGTYGWSTF. V usage is TRBV6-1 and J usage is TRBJ1-2; the D is unclear. The length of the CDR3 is 13 residues. V lost 1 base and J 13 bases, leaving 16 bases between the germline ends. The V gene's germline CDR1 is MNHNS and CDR2 SASEGT.

V gene TRBV18 combines with J gene TRBJ2-2, with D perhaps matching TRBD1 or TRBD2 (6 bases each). Germline assignment: CDR1 KGHSH and CDR2 LQKENI. This CDR3 spans 13 amino acids. The germline V and J ends were trimmed by 8 bases and 1 base, with 8 bases remaining between them. CDR3 sequence reads: CASRGQNTGELFF. For the CDR3, the DNA is TGTGCCAGCCGGGGGCAGAACACCGGGGAGCTGTTTTTT.

In its sample, this clonotype was seen many times. J is TRBJ2-7 and V is TRBV27; 9 bases match TRBD1. V gave up 1 base and J gave up 2 bases; unmatched junction bases: 6. This CDR3 has 16 amino acids. Germline lookup yields CDR1 MNHEY and CDR2 SMNVEV (reference sequence). The CDR3 DNA sequence: TGTGCCAGCAGTTTATTTGGGACAGGGAGCACCTACGAGCAGTACTTC. Protein sequence: CASSLFGTGSTYEQYF.

The V call is TRBV2, the J call TRBJ2-3, with TRBD1 matching 11 bases. The CDR3 totals 16 residues. J was trimmed by 6 bases and V by 2 bases; bases with no gene match: 7. CDR1 is SNHLY, CDR2 FYNNEI, per germline. The CDR3 DNA reads TGTGCCAGCAGTGAATGGGGGACAGGGGGTGTGGATACGCAGTATTTT. Encoded protein: CASSEWGTGGVDTQYF.

There are a few counts of this clonotype. J is TRBJ2-1 and V is TRBV5-1; 11 bases match TRBD2. CDR1 is SGHRS, CDR2 YFSETQ, per germline. The CDR3 loop spans 15 amino acids. Trimming took 2 bases from V and 9 from J; bases not matched to a gene: 7. CDR3 nucleotides: TGCGCCAGCAGCTTCGTAGCGGGGGGGCAAAGTGAGCAGTTCTTC. This translates into CASSFVAGGQSEQFF.

This clonotype was seen only a few times. The chain employs TRBV7-9 and TRBJ1-4; D gene ambiguous. This CDR3 spans 14 amino acids. V lost 5 bases, J lost 8 bases, and 15 bases lay in between. Germline lookup yields CDR1 SEHNR and CDR2 FQNEAQ (reference sequence). The CDR3 is CASSATGGREKLFF. The CDR3 DNA sequence: TGTGCCAGCAGCGCGACCGGAGGCCGAGAAAAACTGTTTTTT. The full variable domain, its missing parts supplied by reference TRBV7-9 and TRBJ1-4, is DTGVSQNPRHKITKRGQNVTFRCDPISEHNRLYWYRQTLGQGPEFLTYFQNEAQLEKSRLLSDRFSAERPKGSFSTLEIQRTEQGDSAMYLCASSATGGREKLFFGSGTQLSVL.

The rearrangement joins TRBV20-1 to TRBJ1-6, with D perhaps matching TRBD1 (5 bases). V shed 7 bases and J shed 14 bases, with 24 bases lying between them. Germline V CDR1 and CDR2: DFQATT, SNEGSKA (reference sequence). This CDR3 region has 14 residues. DNA of the CDR3: TGCAGTGTCGGATGGGGACGTACCAGAACAGCCCTCCACTTT. Translating gives CSVGWGRTRTALHF.